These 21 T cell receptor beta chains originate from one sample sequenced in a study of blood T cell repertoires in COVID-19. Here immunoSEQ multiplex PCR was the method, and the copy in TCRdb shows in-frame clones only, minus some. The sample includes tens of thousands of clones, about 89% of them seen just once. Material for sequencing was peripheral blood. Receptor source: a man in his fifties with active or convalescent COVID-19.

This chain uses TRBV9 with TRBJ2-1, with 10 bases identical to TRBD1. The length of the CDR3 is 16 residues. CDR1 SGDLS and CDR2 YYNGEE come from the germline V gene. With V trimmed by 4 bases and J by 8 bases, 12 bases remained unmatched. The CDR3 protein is CASSPSGTGVSDEQFF. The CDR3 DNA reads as TGTGCCAGCAGCCCCTCCGGGACAGGGGTTTCTGATGAGCAGTTCTTC.

The CDR3 sequence is CASSYPPRTGVTGELFF. The DNA of the CDR3 is TGTGCCAGCAGTTACCCCCCCCGGACAGGGGTCACCGGGGAGCTGTTTTTT. The chain uses TRBV6-2 or TRBV6-3 and TRBJ2-2; 9 bases line up with TRBD1. Germline values: CDR1 MNHEY, CDR2 SVGEGT. CDR3 length: 17 residues. Trimming took 2 bases from V and 4 from J; bases not matched to a gene: 8.

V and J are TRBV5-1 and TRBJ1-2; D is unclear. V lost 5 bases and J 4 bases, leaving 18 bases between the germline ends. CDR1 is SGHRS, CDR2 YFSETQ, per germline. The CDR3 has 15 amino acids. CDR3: CASSLGEGQVYGYTF. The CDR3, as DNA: TGCGCCAGCAGTCTTGGAGAGGGTCAAGTCTATGGCTACACCTTC.

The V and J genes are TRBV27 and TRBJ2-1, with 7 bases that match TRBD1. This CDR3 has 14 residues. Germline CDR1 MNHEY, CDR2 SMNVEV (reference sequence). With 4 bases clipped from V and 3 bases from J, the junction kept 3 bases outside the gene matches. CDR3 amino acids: CASSSGTDYNEQFF. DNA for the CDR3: TGTGCCAGCAGTTCCGGGACAGACTACAATGAGCAGTTCTTC.

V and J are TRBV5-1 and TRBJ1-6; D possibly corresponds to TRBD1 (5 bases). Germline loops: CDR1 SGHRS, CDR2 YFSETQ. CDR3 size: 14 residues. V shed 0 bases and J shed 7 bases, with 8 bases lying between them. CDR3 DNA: TGCGCCAGCAGCTTGGGGCAGGGAAATTCACCCCTCCACTTT. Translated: CASSLGQGNSPLHF.

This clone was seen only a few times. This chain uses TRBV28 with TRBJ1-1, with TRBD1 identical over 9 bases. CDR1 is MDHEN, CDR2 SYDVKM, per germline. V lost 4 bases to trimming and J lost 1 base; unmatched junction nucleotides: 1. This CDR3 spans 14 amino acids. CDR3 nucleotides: TGTGCCAGCAGTTGGGGACAGGGGAACACTGAAGCTTTCTTT. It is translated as CASSWGQGNTEAFF.

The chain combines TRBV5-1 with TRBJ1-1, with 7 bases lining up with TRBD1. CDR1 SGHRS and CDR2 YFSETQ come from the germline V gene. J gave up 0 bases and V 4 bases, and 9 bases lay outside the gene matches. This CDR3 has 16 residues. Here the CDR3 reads CASSPRDSLMNTEAFF. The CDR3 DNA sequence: TGCGCCAGCAGCCCCAGGGACAGCCTGATGAACACTGAAGCTTTCTTT. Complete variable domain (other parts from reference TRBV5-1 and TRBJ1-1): KAGVTQTPRYLIKTRGQQVTLSCSPISGHRSVSWYQQTPGQGLQFLFEYFSETQRNKGNFPGRFSGRQFSNSRSEMNVSTLELGDSALYLCASSPRDSLMNTEAFFGQGTRLTVV.

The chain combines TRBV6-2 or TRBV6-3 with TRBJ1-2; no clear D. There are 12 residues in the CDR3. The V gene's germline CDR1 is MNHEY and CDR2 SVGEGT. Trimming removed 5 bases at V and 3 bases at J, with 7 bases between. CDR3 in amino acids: CASSEGDYGYTF. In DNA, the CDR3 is TGTGCCAGCAGTGAGGGAGACTATGGCTACACCTTC.

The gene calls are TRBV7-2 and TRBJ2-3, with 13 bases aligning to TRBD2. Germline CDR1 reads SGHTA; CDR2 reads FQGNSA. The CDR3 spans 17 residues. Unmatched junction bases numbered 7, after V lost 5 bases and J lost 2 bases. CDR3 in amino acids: CASSRGLAGAITDTQYF. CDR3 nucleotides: TGTGCCAGCAGCCGCGGACTAGCGGGGGCCATCACAGATACGCAGTATTTT.

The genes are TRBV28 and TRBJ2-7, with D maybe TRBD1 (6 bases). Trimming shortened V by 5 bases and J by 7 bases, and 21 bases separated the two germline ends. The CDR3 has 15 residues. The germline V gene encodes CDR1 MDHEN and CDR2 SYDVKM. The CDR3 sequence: CASSVGHGTQQEQYV. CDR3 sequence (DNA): TGTGCCAGCAGTGTGGGACATGGGACCCAGCAAGAGCAGTACGTC.

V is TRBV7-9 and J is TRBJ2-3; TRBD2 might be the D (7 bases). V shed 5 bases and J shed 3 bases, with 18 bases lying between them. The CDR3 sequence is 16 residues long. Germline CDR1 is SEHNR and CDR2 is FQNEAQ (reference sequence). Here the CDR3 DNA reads TGTGCCAGCAGCCCAGTCTCGGGGGGCCGGACAGATACGCAGTATTTT. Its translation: CASSPVSGGRTDTQYF.

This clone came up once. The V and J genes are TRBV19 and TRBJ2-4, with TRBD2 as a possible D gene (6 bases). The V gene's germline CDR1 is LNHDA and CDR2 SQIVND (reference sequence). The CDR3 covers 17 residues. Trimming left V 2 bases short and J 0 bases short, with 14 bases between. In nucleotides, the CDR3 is TGTGCCAGTAGTATACGGGGAGAGGGACTAGCCAAAAACATTCAGTACTTC. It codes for CASSIRGEGLAKNIQYF.

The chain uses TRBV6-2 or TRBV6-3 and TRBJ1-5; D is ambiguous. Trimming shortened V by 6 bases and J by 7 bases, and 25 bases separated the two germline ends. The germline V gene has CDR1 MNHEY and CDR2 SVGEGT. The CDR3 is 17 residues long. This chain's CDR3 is CASSPPSFGGMNQPQHF. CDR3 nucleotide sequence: TGTGCCAGCAGCCCTCCTTCCTTCGGAGGGATGAACCAGCCCCAGCATTTT.

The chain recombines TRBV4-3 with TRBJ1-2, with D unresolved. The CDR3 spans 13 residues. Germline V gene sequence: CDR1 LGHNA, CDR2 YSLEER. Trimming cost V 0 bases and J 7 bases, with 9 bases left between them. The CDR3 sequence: CASSQDRGFGYTF. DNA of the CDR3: TGCGCCAGCAGCCAAGATAGAGGGTTTGGCTACACCTTC.

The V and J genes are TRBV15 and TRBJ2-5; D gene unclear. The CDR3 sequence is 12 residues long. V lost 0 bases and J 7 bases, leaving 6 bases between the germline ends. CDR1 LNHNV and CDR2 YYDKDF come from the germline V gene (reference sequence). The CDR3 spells CATSRDIGTQYF. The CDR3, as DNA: TGTGCCACCAGCAGAGATATCGGGACCCAGTACTTC.

The CDR3 DNA reads as TGTGCCAGCAGCCAAGAGGGGACTAGCGGGGGGAACAATGAGCAGTTCTTC. As protein: CASSQEGTSGGNNEQFF. V usage is TRBV3-1 (or the pseudogene TRBV3-2) and J usage is TRBJ2-1; TRBD2 matches 15 bases. Trimming took 0 bases from V and 5 from J; bases not matched to a gene: 2. Germline CDR1 and CDR2: LGHDT and YNNKEL (reference sequence). This CDR3 has 17 residues.

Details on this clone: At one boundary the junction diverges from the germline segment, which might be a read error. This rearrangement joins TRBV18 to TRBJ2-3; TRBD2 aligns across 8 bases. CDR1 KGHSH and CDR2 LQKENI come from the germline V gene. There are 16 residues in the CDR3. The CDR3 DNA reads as TGTGCCAGCTCACCTCTTTTCGCGGGGGGCACCGATACGCAGTATTTT. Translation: CASSPLFAGGTDTQYF.

CDR3 coding DNA: TGTGCCAGCAGCTACAGGGAAAGCACAGATACGCAGTATTTT. Translation gives CASSYRESTDTQYF. The chain carries TRBV11-3 and TRBJ2-3; possibly TRBD1 for D (6 bases). Germline loops: CDR1 SGHNT, CDR2 YENEEA. V was pared by 4 bases and J by 0 bases, with 8 bases between. The CDR3 is 14 residues long.

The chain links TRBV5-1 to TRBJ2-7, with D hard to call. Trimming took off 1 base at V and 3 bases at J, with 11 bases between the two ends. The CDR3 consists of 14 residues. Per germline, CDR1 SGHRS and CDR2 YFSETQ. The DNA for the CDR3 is TGCGCCAGCAGCTTGCGCGGCCCGCACTACGAGCAGTACGTC. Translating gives CASSLRGPHYEQYV.

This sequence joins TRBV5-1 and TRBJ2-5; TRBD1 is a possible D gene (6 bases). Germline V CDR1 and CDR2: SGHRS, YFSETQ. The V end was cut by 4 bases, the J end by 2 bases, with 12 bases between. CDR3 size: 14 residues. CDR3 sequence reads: CASSTGTPQETQYF. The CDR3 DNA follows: TGCGCCAGCAGCACAGGGACACCTCAAGAGACCCAGTACTTC.

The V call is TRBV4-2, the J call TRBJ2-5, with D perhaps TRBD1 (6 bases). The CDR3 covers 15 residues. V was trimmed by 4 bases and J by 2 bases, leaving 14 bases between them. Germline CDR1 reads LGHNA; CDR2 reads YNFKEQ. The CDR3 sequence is CASSLSDGQQETQYF. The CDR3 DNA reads TGTGCCAGCAGCCTGAGCGACGGACAGCAAGAGACCCAGTACTTC.